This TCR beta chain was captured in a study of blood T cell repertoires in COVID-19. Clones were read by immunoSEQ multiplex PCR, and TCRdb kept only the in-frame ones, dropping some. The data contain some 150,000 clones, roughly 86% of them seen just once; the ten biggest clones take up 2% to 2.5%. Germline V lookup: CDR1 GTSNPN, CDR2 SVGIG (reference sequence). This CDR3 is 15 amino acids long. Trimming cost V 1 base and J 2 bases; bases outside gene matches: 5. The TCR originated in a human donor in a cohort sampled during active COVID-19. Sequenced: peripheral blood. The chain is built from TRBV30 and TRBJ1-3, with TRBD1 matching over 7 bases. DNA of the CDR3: TGTGCCTGGAGTGGAGACAGGGTGACTGGAAACACCATATATTTT. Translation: CAWSGDRVTGNTIYF. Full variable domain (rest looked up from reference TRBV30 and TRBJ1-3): SQTIHQWPATLVQPVGSPLSLECTVEGTSNPNLYWYRQAAGRGLQLLFYSVGIGQISSEVPQNLSASRPQDRQFILSSKKLLLSDSGFYLCAWSGDRVTGNTIYFGEGSWLTVV.